This T cell receptor (beta chain) was obtained from a study of spatial heterogeneity in lung cancer. Sample time point: sample taken at primary tumor resection. Unsorted whole RNA of tumor, nontumor lung or frozen PBMC was sequenced. Each TCR cDNA molecule carried a unique molecular identifier. A single record per CDR3 protein comes from TCRdb applying MiXCR to the 5' RACE reads. The repertoire holds 90,000 to 95,000 distinct CDR3 sequences, with 10% to 15% as singletons. V gave up 3 bases and J gave up 6 bases, with 14 bases separating them. This CDR3 has 15 amino acids. CDR1 and CDR2 (germline): SEHNR, FQNEAQ (reference sequence).

Sample: PBMCs, taken at surgery. The chain recombines TRBV7-9 with TRBJ1-4; perhaps TRBD1 as D (5 bases). This receptor was obtained from a male donor with early-stage non-small cell lung cancer. CDR3 sequence (DNA): TGTGCCAGCAGCTTTGGGACCCCAGCGGATGAAAAACTGTTTTTT. Translation: CASSFGTPADEKLFF.